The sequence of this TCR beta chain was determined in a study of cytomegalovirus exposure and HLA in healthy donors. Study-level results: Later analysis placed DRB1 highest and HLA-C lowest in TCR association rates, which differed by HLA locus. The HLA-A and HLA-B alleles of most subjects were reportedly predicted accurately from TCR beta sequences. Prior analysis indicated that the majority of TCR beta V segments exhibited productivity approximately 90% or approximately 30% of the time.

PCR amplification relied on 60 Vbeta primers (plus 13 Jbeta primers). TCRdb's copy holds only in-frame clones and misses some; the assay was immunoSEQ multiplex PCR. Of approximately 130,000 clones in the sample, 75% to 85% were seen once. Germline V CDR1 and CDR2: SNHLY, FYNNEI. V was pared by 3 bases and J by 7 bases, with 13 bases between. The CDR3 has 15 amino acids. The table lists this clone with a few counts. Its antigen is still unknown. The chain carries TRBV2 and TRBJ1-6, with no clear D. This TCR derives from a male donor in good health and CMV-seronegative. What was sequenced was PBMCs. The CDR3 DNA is TGTGCCAGCAGTGACCGGGAACCGAGAAATTCACCCCTCCACTTT. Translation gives CASSDREPRNSPLHF. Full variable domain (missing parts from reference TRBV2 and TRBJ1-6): EPEVTQTPSHQVTQMGQEVILRCVPISNHLYFYWYRQILGQKVEFLVSFYNNEISEKSEIFDDQFSVERPDGSNFTLKIRSTKLEDSAMYFCASSDREPRNSPLHFGNGTRLTVT.